The sample holds a few counts of the clone carrying this T cell receptor beta chain. The antigen remains unidentified. As to time point: late sampling 161 to 241 days after vaccination in three convalescent patients. Indicated treatment: roughly 10-day PBMC culture with coronavirus spike peptide pools or control peptides (ViraFEST assay). This record belongs to a study of vaccination and CD4 T cells after COVID-19. Across the study: SARS-CoV-2 positivity in convalescent patients was established by nasal swab PCR; some ten had mild and one severe disease. Control cultures used a CEFX viral epitope pool, an HIV-1 Nef peptide pool, or no peptide. Four females and six males made up the convalescents, with two Hispanic.

Scientists ran DNA taken from cultured CD4+ T cells through the Oncomine TCR Beta short-read assay for sequencing. After culture, CD4+ T cells served as the source for genomic DNA extraction. Each CDR3 protein is one row after TCRdb ran MiXCR on the PCR reads. The sample shows tens of thousands of distinct CDR3 sequences, 35% of them seen only once. Germline V gene lookup returns CDR1 DFQATT and CDR2 SNEGSKA (reference sequence). The CDR3 loop spans 16 amino acids. V lost 1 base to trimming and J lost 4 bases, with 20 bases between them. This chain uses TRBV20-1 with TRBJ2-7; a weak D match, TRBD2 (6 bases). This material consisted of CD4+ T cells from blood, cultured in vitro, taken about 7 months after SARS-CoV-2 vaccination. This clonotype originated in a human donor who had recovered from COVID-19. Written as DNA, the CDR3 is TGCAGTGCTAGAGGGACTGTGGGAGGCAGTAAGTACGAGCAGTACTTC. Its translation: CSARGTVGGSKYEQYF.